A single sample is the source of the 16 T cell receptor beta chains below, sequenced in a study of blood T cells in healthy people across ages. Sample-barcoded 5' priming and a J-beta primer mix drove a second PCR of 7 to 11 cycles. TCRdb used MiXCR to reprocess the 5' RACE reads, holding one entry per CDR3 protein. This table holds about a million distinct CDR3 sequences, roughly two fifths found once. Sequenced input: blood. All receptors derive from a man aged 18-30 years in good health.

This rearrangement joins TRBV5-4 to TRBJ2-1, with 7 bases that match TRBD1. Germline trimming cut 0 bases from V and 8 bases from J; bases unmatched to any gene: 8. The CDR3 consists of 15 residues. The germline V gene has CDR1 SGHNT and CDR2 YYREEE (reference sequence). The CDR3 nucleotides read TGTGCCAGCAGCTTGGGAGACAGGGTCCCCGATGAGCAGTTCTTC. Its protein is CASSLGDRVPDEQFF.

This clonotype has only a few counts. The genes are TRBV9 and TRBJ2-2, with D perhaps matching TRBD1 or TRBD2 (5 bases each). The CDR3 has 15 residues. From germline, CDR1 is SGDLS and CDR2 YYNGEE. V lost 1 base, J lost 7 bases, and 14 bases lay in between. CDR3: CASSVSSQGDGELFF. CDR3 sequence (DNA): TGTGCCAGCAGCGTATCGTCCCAGGGAGACGGGGAGCTGTTTTTT.

With regard to this clonotype: A much larger clonotype is one base distant, so this may be a read error. The genes are TRBV29-1 and TRBJ2-7; D call uncertain. This CDR3 is 15 amino acids long. The ends were cut back, 6 bases at V and 2 bases at J, with 20 bases in the middle. CDR1 is SQVTM, CDR2 ANQGSEA, per germline. CDR3 region: CSVALMAAATYEQYF. In DNA form, the CDR3 reads TGCAGCGTCGCCCTGATGGCTGCGGCTACCTACGAGCAGTACTTC.

The CDR3 protein is CASSEGLVNEQFF. CDR3 nucleotide sequence: TGTGCCAGCAGCGAAGGGCTAGTCAATGAGCAGTTCTTC. The chain joins TRBV6-2 or TRBV6-3 to TRBJ2-1; D not resolved. The CDR3 is made up of 13 amino acids. The germline gives CDR1 MNHEY, CDR2 SVGEGT. Trimming cost V 6 bases and J 6 bases, with 12 bases left between them.

This clonotype was detected once. This chain joins TRBV5-1 and TRBJ2-2; a possible D gene is TRBD2 (5 bases). This CDR3 region has 15 residues. Germline V CDR1 and CDR2: SGHRS, YFSETQ. The ends were cut back, 4 bases at V and 0 bases at J, with 10 bases in the middle. Here the CDR3 reads CASSRREPNTGELFF. The CDR3 DNA reads as TGCGCCAGCAGCCGACGGGAACCGAACACCGGGGAGCTGTTTTTT.

V gene TRBV5-1 combines with J gene TRBJ2-3, with 9 nucleotides matching TRBD2. Germline V gene sequence: CDR1 SGHRS, CDR2 YFSETQ. The CDR3 is 16 residues long. V lost 4 bases, J lost 0 bases, and 6 bases stayed unmatched. This CDR3 reads CASSPSTSGSTDTQYF. The CDR3 nucleotides read TGCGCCAGCAGCCCGTCGACTAGCGGAAGCACAGATACGCAGTATTTT.

This clonotype was recorded many times. The rearrangement links TRBV9 to TRBJ2-7; tentatively, D is TRBD1 (6 bases). CDR3 length equals 14 residues. The germline V gene has CDR1 SGDLS and CDR2 YYNGEE. Trimming removed 0 bases from V and 2 bases from J, with 9 bases in between. This CDR3 is CASSVGTGTYEQYF. CDR3 coding DNA: TGTGCCAGCAGCGTAGGAACAGGGACCTACGAGCAGTACTTC.

This clonotype was counted at least ten times. One end of the junction fails to match germline, which may point to a read error. V gene TRBV13 combines with J gene TRBJ2-7, with TRBD2 matching over 11 bases. The CDR3 has 14 residues. Germline CDR1 PRHDT, CDR2 FYEKMQ (reference sequence). The CDR3 DNA follows: TGCGCCAGCAGCCTCGGGACTAGCGGCTACGAGCAGTACTTC. The encoded protein is CASSLGTSGYEQYF.

The chain has TRBV21-1 and TRBJ2-1; the table's D gene call, TRBD1, was not cross checked with the DNA. TRBV21-1 is classified as a pseudogene. The CDR3 runs 18 residues. The DNA for the CDR3 is TGTGCCAGCAGCCGCTTCTGTCGCGGGGGGGACAAATACAATGAGCAGTTCTTC. This sequence encodes CASSRFCRGGDKYNEQFF.

This chain links TRBV20-1 with TRBJ2-5; TRBD2 might be the D (7 bases). Trimming left V 1 base short and J 5 bases short, with 14 bases between. The CDR3 has 14 amino acids. CDR1 is DFQATT, CDR2 SNEGSKA, per germline (reference sequence). CDR3 sequence: CSARAGGAQETQYF. DNA for the CDR3: TGCAGTGCTAGAGCTGGGGGGGCTCAGGAGACCCAGTACTTC.

V usage is TRBV7-2 and J usage is TRBJ2-7, with D possibly matching TRBD1 (5 bases). The germline V gene encodes CDR1 SGHTA and CDR2 FQGNSA. Trimming took off 5 bases at V and 7 bases at J, with 24 bases between the two ends. There are 16 residues in the CDR3. Here the CDR3 DNA reads TGTGCCAGCAGCCGACTCGGCAGGGAAAACTACAATGAGCAGTACTTC. This gives the protein CASSRLGRENYNEQYF.

V gene TRBV12-3 or TRBV12-4 combines with J gene TRBJ1-2; TRBD1 aligns across 9 bases. The CDR3 sequence is 15 residues long. The V and J ends lost 3 bases and 7 bases, in that order; junction bases with no gene match: 9. CDR3 DNA: TGTGCCAGCAGTTTTGTCGGACAGGGGAGCGCTGGCTACACCTTC. It yields the protein CASSFVGQGSAGYTF.

The genes are TRBV12-3 or TRBV12-4 and TRBJ1-5, with D unclear. V gave up 5 bases and J gave up 6 bases, with 8 bases separating them. This CDR3 is 12 amino acids long. CDR3: CASSGLGQPQHF. Written as DNA, the CDR3 is TGTGCCAGCAGTGGTTTGGGTCAGCCCCAGCATTTT.

A word on this clonotype: Given a much more abundant clone one base away, this may be a read error. The genes are TRBV10-3 and TRBJ2-5, with D possibly being TRBD1 or TRBD2 (5 bases each). Germline CDR1 and CDR2: ENHRY and SYGVKD. The CDR3 has 15 residues. V gave up 4 bases and J gave up 11 bases, with 23 bases separating them. The CDR3 loop reads CAISGVARGYNEQYF. The CDR3 DNA sequence: TGTGCCATCAGTGGAGTTGCGAGGGGCTACAATGAGCAGTACTTC.

A few counts support this clonotype. The chain employs TRBV2 and TRBJ2-1, with D perhaps being TRBD1 or TRBD2 (6 bases each). V was trimmed by 5 bases and J by 2 bases, leaving 13 bases between them. The germline V gene has CDR1 SNHLY and CDR2 FYNNEI. The CDR3 extends over 15 amino acids. Written as DNA, the CDR3 is TGTGCCAGCAGTCGGGGGCCCGGGACCTACAATGAGCAGTTCTTC. Translated: CASSRGPGTYNEQFF.

A remark on this clonotype: The germline gene is not matched at one end of the junction; a read error may be the cause. V usage is TRBV4-3 and J usage is TRBJ1-1; D is uncertain. There are 16 residues in the CDR3. In germline, CDR1 is LGHNA, CDR2 YSLEER. This chain's CDR3 is CASSLDLPAPNTEAFF. The CDR3 region has the DNA TGCGCCAGCAGCCTAGATTTACCGGCCCCGAACACTGAGGCTTTCTTT.